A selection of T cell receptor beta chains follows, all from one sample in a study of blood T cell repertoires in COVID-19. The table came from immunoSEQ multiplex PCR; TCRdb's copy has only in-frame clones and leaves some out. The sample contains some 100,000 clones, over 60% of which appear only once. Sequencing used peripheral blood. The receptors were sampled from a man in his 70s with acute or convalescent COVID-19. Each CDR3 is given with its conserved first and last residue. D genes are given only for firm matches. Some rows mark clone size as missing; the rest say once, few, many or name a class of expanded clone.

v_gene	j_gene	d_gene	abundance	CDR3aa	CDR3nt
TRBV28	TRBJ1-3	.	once	CASTLGHGNTIYF	TGTGCCAGCACCCTGGGCCACGGCAACACCATATATTTT
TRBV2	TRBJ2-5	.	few	CASSSIVRETQYF	TGTGCCAGCAGTTCGATCGTGAGGGAGACCCAGTACTTC
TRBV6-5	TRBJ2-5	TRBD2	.	CASSLGAGVGQTQYF	TGTGCCAGCAGCCTAGGGGCGGGAGTGGGACAGACCCAGTACTTC
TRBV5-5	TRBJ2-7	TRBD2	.	CASSLTVAGAPDEQYF	TGTGCCAGCAGCTTGACGGTAGCGGGAGCCCCGGACGAGCAGTACTTC
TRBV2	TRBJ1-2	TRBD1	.	CASSGSGTGGGGYTF	TGTGCCAGCAGTGGCTCCGGGACAGGGGGCGGTGGCTACACCTTC
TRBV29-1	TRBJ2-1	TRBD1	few	CSVLSGGQGLFF	TGCAGCGTTCTCTCTGGAGGACAGGGGTTGTTCTTC
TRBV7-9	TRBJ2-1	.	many	CASSLVTSWGEQFF	TGTGCCAGCAGCTTAGTTACTAGCTGGGGTGAGCAGTTCTTC
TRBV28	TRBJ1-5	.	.	CASSLGGAIRGSNQPQHF	TGTGCCAGCAGTTTAGGGGGTGCCATTCGGGGGAGCAATCAGCCCCAGCATTTT
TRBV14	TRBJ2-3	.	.	CASSLPGASKQYF	TGTGCCAGCAGCCTACCAGGGGCCTCGAAGCAGTATTTT
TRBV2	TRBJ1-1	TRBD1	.	CASREDRGDTEAFF	TGTGCCAGCAGGGAGGACAGGGGAGACACTGAAGCTTTCTTT
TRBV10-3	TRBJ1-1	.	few	CAIKNPGEGTEAFF	TGTGCCATCAAGAACCCAGGGGAAGGGACTGAAGCTTTCTTT
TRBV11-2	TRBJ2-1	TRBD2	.	CASSLDSGIGEQFF	TGTGCCAGCAGCTTAGATAGCGGGATAGGTGAGCAGTTCTTC
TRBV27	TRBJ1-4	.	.	CASSLLGAGEKLFF	TGTGCCAGCAGTTTACTGGGGGCGGGTGAAAAACTGTTTTTT
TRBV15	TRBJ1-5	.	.	CATTPGGSNQPQHF	TGTGCCACCACCCCGGGTGGGAGCAATCAGCCCCAGCATTTT
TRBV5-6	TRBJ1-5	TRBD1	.	CASSHGQGSQPQHF	TGTGCCAGCAGCCATGGACAGGGTAGCCAGCCCCAGCATTTT
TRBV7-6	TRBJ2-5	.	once	CASSLMGGETQYF	TGTGCCAGCAGCCTTATGGGGGGAGAGACCCAGTACTTC
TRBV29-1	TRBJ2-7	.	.	CSVRTLLSYEQYF	TGCAGCGTGCGGACTTTACTCTCCTACGAGCAGTACTTC
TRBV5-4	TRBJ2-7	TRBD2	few	CASSLDGGGPGQYF	TGTGCCAGCAGCTTGGATGGCGGGGGGCCTGGACAGTACTTC
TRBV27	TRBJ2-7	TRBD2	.	CASSIWTSGRYEQYF	TGTGCCAGCAGTATTTGGACTAGCGGGAGGTACGAGCAGTACTTC
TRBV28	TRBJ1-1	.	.	CASRRLETEAFF	TGTGCCAGCAGAAGACTGGAAACTGAAGCTTTCTTT
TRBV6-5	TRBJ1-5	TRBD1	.	CASSDQYRGDQPQHF	TGTGCCAGCAGCGACCAATACAGGGGGGACCAGCCCCAGCATTTT
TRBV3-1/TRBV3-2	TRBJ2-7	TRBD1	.	CASRGQGDWYF	TGTGCCAGCAGGGGACAGGGGGACTGGTACTTC